Presented here are 27 T cell receptor beta chains from one specimen sequenced in a study of response to subunit inactivated influenza vaccine. A single record per CDR3 protein comes from TCRdb applying MiXCR to the RT-PCR reads. The table lists about 540,000 distinct CDR3 sequences, around 21% of them singletons. Separately, the same data were catalogued under a study of T cells expressing NK-cell markers. As that study records: Synthesis of TCR beta cDNA relied on 5'RACE template switching carrying UMIs.

The sequences come from CD4+ T cells sorted from PBMCs, collected approximately 13 days after vaccination. The receptors here all came from a man aged 45-65 years who received an inactivated influenza vaccine.

This clonotype was picked up many times. J is TRBJ2-1 and V is TRBV6-2 or TRBV6-3; tentatively, D is TRBD1 or TRBD2 (5 bases each). CDR1 MNHEY and CDR2 SVGEGT come from the germline V gene. The ends were cut back, 5 bases at V and 6 bases at J, with 14 bases in the middle. This CDR3 spans 14 amino acids. CDR3 coding DNA: TGTGCCAGCAGTCCCGTTGGGACCACCAATGAGCAGTTCTTC. Its translation: CASSPVGTTNEQFF.

The chain joins TRBV7-9 to TRBJ2-3, with 8 bases aligning to TRBD2. The CDR3 loop spans 16 amino acids. Per the germline V gene, CDR1 is SEHNR and CDR2 is FQNEAQ (reference sequence). V was clipped by 2 bases and J by 3 bases; unmatched bases: 7. The chain's CDR3 is CASSLWAGGQTDTQYF. The CDR3 DNA reads as TGTGCCAGCAGCTTATGGGCGGGAGGACAAACAGATACGCAGTATTTT.

This clonotype was seen more than once but under ten times. The chain is built from TRBV6-1 and TRBJ2-2, with D perhaps TRBD2 (5 bases). CDR1 is MNHNS and CDR2 is SASEGT in the germline V gene. This CDR3 has 13 residues. The V gene lost 6 bases and the J gene lost 5 bases, with 10 bases spanning the gap. In DNA form, the CDR3 reads TGTGCCAGCAGACCCGGACTGACCGGGGAGCTGTTTTTT. This encodes CASRPGLTGELFF.

This rearrangement joins TRBV12-3 or TRBV12-4 to TRBJ2-7; 7 bases match TRBD1. CDR3 size: 13 residues. V lost 5 bases, J lost 5 bases, and 6 bases stayed unmatched. This CDR3 is CASSLTGVNEQYF. The CDR3 DNA is TGTGCCAGCAGTCTTACAGGGGTTAACGAGCAGTACTTC.

The chain carries TRBV12-3 or TRBV12-4 and TRBJ1-1, with D uncertain. V dropped 4 bases and J dropped 0 bases, with 9 bases sitting between them. The CDR3 is 14 residues long. The CDR3, as DNA: TGTGCCAGCAGTTATTCGGAGGTGAACACTGAAGCTTTCTTT. Protein: CASSYSEVNTEAFF.

In this sample, this clonotype turned up a few times. This chain uses TRBV18 with TRBJ1-2; possible D gene TRBD1, 5 bases. This CDR3 region has 14 residues. Germline V lookup: CDR1 KGHSH, CDR2 LQKENI. The V end lost 6 bases, the J end lost 5 bases, and 16 bases lay between the germline ends. As DNA, the CDR3 is TGTGCCAGCTCCGCGGCGGCTGGGGGTTATGGCTACACCTTC. It is translated as CASSAAAGGYGYTF.

This sequence joins TRBV12-3 or TRBV12-4 and TRBJ2-3; 10 nucleotides match TRBD1. The V segment lost 3 bases and the J segment 4 bases; nucleotides outside the gene matches: 4. The CDR3 is 15 residues long. Here the CDR3 reads CASSFGTGESDTQYF. The CDR3 DNA is TGTGCCAGCAGTTTCGGGACAGGGGAGTCAGATACGCAGTATTTT.

The chain combines TRBV29-1 with TRBJ2-3; no definite D call. V was cut by 6 bases and J by 6 bases, with 10 bases left in between. CDR3 length equals 11 residues. Germline V gene sequence: CDR1 SQVTM, CDR2 ANQGSEA. CDR3 sequence (DNA): TGCAGCGTGACCGTGGGGGATACGCAGTATTTT. Translating it yields CSVTVGDTQYF.

The chain uses TRBV6-2 or TRBV6-3 and TRBJ2-7; 7 nucleotides match TRBD2. CDR3 length: 17 amino acids. V lost 7 bases and J lost 5; bases outside the gene matches: 20. Per the germline V gene, CDR1 is MNHEY and CDR2 is SVGEGT. CDR3 DNA: TGTGCCAGCACCCCGACGTCGACGGGGAGGGGATTCAACGAGCAGTACTTC. It encodes CASTPTSTGRGFNEQYF.

The chain carries TRBV20-1 and TRBJ2-1; the match to TRBD2 covers 10 bases. Germline V gives CDR1 DFQATT, CDR2 SNEGSKA (reference sequence). The CDR3 contains 14 residues. Trimming took 5 bases from V and 7 from J; bases not matched to a gene: 8. The CDR3 loop reads CSALSGGAKNEQFF. The CDR3 DNA follows: TGCAGTGCTCTCAGCGGGGGGGCCAAGAATGAGCAGTTCTTC.

The chain couples TRBV30 to TRBJ2-1; D possibly uses TRBD1 or TRBD2 (7 bases each). Germline lookup yields CDR1 GTSNPN and CDR2 SVGIG (reference sequence). The V end lost 3 bases, the J end lost 4 bases, and 13 bases lay between the germline ends. The CDR3 is 14 amino acids. The CDR3 DNA reads as TGTGCCTGGAGGGGAGGGACAGCTTACAATGAGCAGTTCTTC. It is translated as CAWRGGTAYNEQFF.

The V and J genes are TRBV20-1 and TRBJ1-5; D is possibly TRBD1 (5 bases). Trimming pared 6 bases from V and 3 bases from J, leaving 12 bases between. Germline CDR1 is DFQATT and CDR2 is SNEGSKA (reference sequence). The CDR3 covers 13 residues. The CDR3 loop reads CSAWGGINQPQHF. CDR3 bases: TGCAGTGCCTGGGGGGGGATCAATCAGCCCCAGCATTTT.

The J gene is TRBJ2-3, the V gene TRBV2; 9 positions agree with TRBD1. Trimming removed 6 bases from V and 3 bases from J; junction bases left unmatched: 4. Looked up from germline, CDR1 is SNHLY and CDR2 is FYNNEI. The CDR3 has 14 amino acids. CDR3 sequence reads: CASSWDRDTDTQYF. The CDR3, as DNA: TGTGCCAGCAGCTGGGACAGGGATACAGATACGCAGTATTTT.

As DNA, the CDR3 is TGTGCCACCAGCATCCCGGTCGGGGAAGACTACACCTTC. This encodes CATSIPVGEDYTF. The chain employs TRBV15 and TRBJ1-2; the D is unclear. The V gene lost 4 bases and the J gene lost 10 bases, with 16 bases spanning the gap. CDR3 size: 13 residues. Germline V gene lookup returns CDR1 LNHNV and CDR2 YYDKDF (reference sequence).

V is TRBV2 and J is TRBJ1-3; D gene ambiguous. This CDR3 region has 13 residues. Trimming removed 3 bases from V and 2 bases from J, with 5 bases in between. Looked up from germline, CDR1 is SNHLY and CDR2 is FYNNEI. The CDR3 region is CASSEGTGNTIYF. The CDR3 bases are TGTGCCAGCAGTGAGGGTACTGGAAACACCATATATTTT. Full variable domain (missing parts from reference TRBV2 and TRBJ1-3): EPEVTQTPSHQVTQMGQEVILRCVPISNHLYFYWYRQILGQKVEFLVSFYNNEISEKSEIFDDQFSVERPDGSNFTLKIRSTKLEDSAMYFCASSEGTGNTIYFGEGSWLTVV.

This clonotype showed up many times. V is TRBV24-1 and J is TRBJ2-5, with D possibly matching TRBD2 (7 bases). The CDR3 length is 16 residues. CDR1 is KGHDR, CDR2 SFDVKD, per germline. V gave up 1 base and J gave up 5 bases, with 16 bases separating them. CDR3 DNA: TGTGCCACCAGTGATTTAATGTTCGGGGGGCAGGAGACCCAGTACTTC. This translates into CATSDLMFGGQETQYF.

J is TRBJ2-7 and V is TRBV3-1; D possibly corresponds to TRBD1 (5 bases). Trimming took off 4 bases at V and 2 bases at J, with 9 bases between the two ends. This CDR3 region has 13 residues. Germline V gene data show CDR1 as LGHDT and CDR2 as YNNKEL (reference sequence). This chain's CDR3 is CASSPRAPYEQYF. In DNA form, the CDR3 reads TGTGCCAGCAGCCCCAGGGCCCCCTACGAGCAGTACTTC.

The gene calls are TRBV28 and TRBJ2-7; 9 bases align to TRBD2. Losses at the gene ends were 7 bases for V and 7 bases for J; bases not matched to a gene: 14. The CDR3 contains 15 residues. Germline-derived CDR1 and CDR2 are MDHEN and SYDVKM. In nucleotides, the CDR3 is TGTGCCAGCACCACAGGGGCTAGCGGGAACAGGGAGCAGTACTTC. Protein: CASTTGASGNREQYF.

This chain links TRBV20-1 with TRBJ1-1, with D perhaps matching TRBD1 (5 bases). The CDR3 has 14 residues. Germline V gene sequence: CDR1 DFQATT, CDR2 SNEGSKA (reference sequence). With 4 bases removed from V and 0 bases from J, the gap between germline ends came to 12 bases. Written as DNA, the CDR3 is TGCAGTGCTAAGAGACAGATGATGAACACTGAAGCTTTCTTT. Protein sequence: CSAKRQMMNTEAFF.

This clonotype was seen only a few times. This chain uses TRBV2 with TRBJ2-5; 9 bases agree with TRBD1. The CDR3 covers 19 residues. In germline, CDR1 is SNHLY, CDR2 FYNNEI. With 7 bases clipped from V and 5 bases from J, the junction kept 23 bases outside the gene matches. Here the CDR3 DNA reads TGTGCCAGCATCGAAACAGGGGGCGTTCTTAAAAGGAATATGGAGACCCAGTACTTC. Protein product: CASIETGGVLKRNMETQYF.

This rearrangement joins TRBV7-2 to TRBJ1-5; D not resolved. The CDR3 is made up of 14 amino acids. Germline CDR1 is SGHTA and CDR2 is FQGNSA. Trimming stripped 5 bases from V and 3 bases from J, with 11 bases between. The CDR3 DNA reads as TGTGCCAGCAGCCTGGGTAGGAACAATCAGCCCCAGCATTTT. This codes for CASSLGRNNQPQHF.

The chain has TRBV18 and TRBJ2-5; TRBD2 agrees at 12 bases. The ends lost 4 bases at V and 4 bases at J; junction bases unmatched: 7. Looked up from germline, CDR1 is KGHSH and CDR2 is LQKENI. The CDR3 has 16 residues. This chain's CDR3 is CASSLTTTSGGETQYF. The CDR3 nucleotides read TGTGCCAGCTCACTAACAACGACTAGCGGGGGAGAGACCCAGTACTTC. The entire variable domain, with the rest obtained from reference TRBV18 and TRBJ2-5, is as follows: NAGVMQNPRHLVRRRGQEARLRCSPMKGHSHVYWYRQLPEEGLKFMVYLQKENIIDESGMPKERFSAEFPKEGPSILRIQQVVRGDSAAYFCASSLTTTSGGETQYFGPGTRLLVL.

The CDR3 loop reads CASSQGLAGGNQPQHF. The DNA of the CDR3 is TGTGCCAGCAGCCAGGGACTAGCGGGAGGCAATCAGCCCCAGCATTTT. The chain uses TRBV4-2 and TRBJ1-5; possible D gene TRBD1, 5 bases. Germline assignment: CDR1 LGHNA and CDR2 YNFKEQ. The CDR3 length is 16 residues. V was shortened by 3 bases and J by 2 bases, with 14 bases between the two germline ends.

This clonotype was picked up many times. The chain carries TRBV20-1 and TRBJ2-3; D remains unclear. With 5 bases removed from V and 1 base from J, the gap between germline ends came to 10 bases. The germline V gene encodes CDR1 DFQATT and CDR2 SNEGSKA (reference sequence). The CDR3 covers 13 residues. The CDR3 DNA is TGCAGTGCTCTACTCGACCGCACAGATACGCAGTATTTT. Protein: CSALLDRTDTQYF.

This chain links TRBV30 with TRBJ2-2; D gene ambiguous. CDR1 GTSNPN and CDR2 SVGIG come from the germline V gene (reference sequence). With 3 bases removed from V and 1 base from J, the gap between germline ends came to 6 bases. The CDR3 length is 13 residues. In nucleotides, the CDR3 is TGTGCCTGGAGGGGTGGGAACACCGGGGAGCTGTTTTTT. Residues: CAWRGGNTGELFF.

This rearrangement joins TRBV7-9 to TRBJ1-1; no definite D call. V was pared by 3 bases and J by 3 bases, with 8 bases between. The CDR3 extends over 13 amino acids. The V gene's germline CDR1 is SEHNR and CDR2 FQNEAQ (reference sequence). The CDR3 region is CASSLSMDTEAFF. The DNA for the CDR3 is TGTGCCAGCAGCTTGAGCATGGACACTGAAGCTTTCTTT. Looking up the rest from reference TRBV7-9 and TRBJ1-1 gives the full variable domain: DTGVSQNPRHKITKRGQNVTFRCDPISEHNRLYWYRQTLGQGPEFLTYFQNEAQLEKSRLLSDRFSAERPKGSFSTLEIQRTEQGDSAMYLCASSLSMDTEAFFGQGTRLTVV.

There are a few counts of this clonotype. The chain joins TRBV5-6 to TRBJ2-3; 14 bases fit TRBD2. V lost 3 bases to trimming and J lost 7 bases; unmatched junction nucleotides: 19. Germline CDR1 reads SGHDT; CDR2 reads YYEEEE. The CDR3 spans 20 residues. Here the CDR3 DNA reads TGTGCCAGCAGCTCACCGGGACTAGCGGGAGTATTGGGTCGTGGGAATACGCAGTATTTT. It is translated as CASSSPGLAGVLGRGNTQYF.